What follows describes a single T cell receptor beta chain. Its antigen is not yet known. No quality values exist for individual bases; no much larger clone is one base distant. The CDR3 measures 12 amino acids from cysteine to phenylalanine. This entry keeps only the CDR3 DNA: 36 bases, framed from base 1. The germline ends are 7 bases apart after V is trimmed by 3 bases and J by 4 bases. From a lookup of the germline V gene (reference sequence), CDR1 and CDR2 are DFQATT and SNEGSKA. The sample is drawn from a study of molecular identifiers for immune sequencing clone quantification (dated by TCRdb to about 2018). Study-level background: For a replicate experiment, RNA from roughly 20,000 or 100,000 naive CD8 T cells was divided into five aliquots, and four of the five aliquots were sequenced. This methods study used CD8 T cells to benchmark TCR RNA copy counting and molecular-identifier clustering-based TCR repertoire sequencing (MIDCIRS).

Overall study outcomes, separate from this receptor: Spiked-in Jurkat TCR RNA (approximately 10 copies' worth), which is not part of the donor repertoire, was contained in the naive libraries. Modeling indicated about 3 TCR RNA copies recovered per cell, compared with approximately 10 by digital PCR, which implies a capture efficiency of approximately 31%. Highly expanded clone sizes could be underestimated because identical TCR molecules may share a barcode. In CMV-specific effector cells, over 99% of molecules were held by clones above 20 RNA copies, whereas under 1% of molecules were held by such clones in naive cells. When barcode sub-clustering was omitted, TCR diversity was inflated by chimeric consensus sequences, with chimeras reaching as high as 47%. Spiked-in Jurkat TCR RNA equivalent to a single cell was reported to be detectable even among 980,000 or so naive CD8 T cells.

The library was obtained by PCR. The instrument was a NextSeq 500. Preparation of bulk TCR libraries followed a previously described approach, with the TCR primers listed in Table S5. The Qiagen AllPrep DNA/RNA kit was used to purify total RNA. Reads from multiple sequencing runs of the same library were pooled before analysis. Per the source publication's procedure: Only reads with exact TCR constant sequence were kept, trimmed to 150 nt, and grouped by their 12-nt molecular barcodes. Reads inside each barcode group were sub-clustered using a 15% Levenshtein threshold, and a quality-weighted consensus sequence was constructed for each RNA molecule. Non-functional sequences were removed, as were lower-count sequences one edit away from another. On the basis of fitting two negative binomial distributions, barcode sub-clusters with fewer than 20% of the maximum read count were discarded. Starting from the raw public reads, TCRdb applied fastp trimming at Q25, assembled clones with MiXCR and retained in-frame beta chains. Rows with one shared CDR3 protein collapse into an entry with the most common genes and DNA. Clone size and V and J calls follow TCRdb, not the original study. For this sample there are hundreds of thousands of distinct CDR3 sequences; about 25% appear just once. About 0.78% of the sample comes from the top ten.

Libraries of naive CD8 T cells were built from around 20,000 to 1,000,000 sorted cells, with 10%, 30% or 50% of the purified RNA used. Naive CD8 T cells were FACS-sorted as CD8+CD4-CCR7+CD45RA+ on a BD FACSAria II into RLT Plus buffer. To test detection sensitivity, Jurkat RNA equivalent to ten TCR copies was spiked into samples of roughly 17,000-1,000,000 naive CD8 T cells. CD8 T cells were enriched with RosetteSep CD8+ T Cell Enrichment Cocktail and Ficoll-Paque, followed by ACK red cell lysis. The origin of this receptor is a human donor in good health. Some libraries in this study had Jurkat cell RNA spiked in. The rearrangement combines TRBV20-1 with TRBJ2-1; no D gene call is confident. Sample: naive CD8+ T cells from blood, with Jurkat cell RNA spiked in. The sample's cell subset or site label is to be understood as: FACS-sorted CD8+CD4-CCR7+CD45RA+ naive T cells. The nucleotides read TGCAGTGCTAGGGGGTATTACAATGAGCAGTTCTTC. This is translated as CSARGYYNEQFF.